A selection of T cell receptor beta chains follows, all from one sample in a study of CD8 T cells in ankylosing spondylitis. TCRdb analysed the 5' RACE reads with MiXCR anew, one entry per CDR3 protein. Of roughly 130,000 distinct CDR3 sequences listed, around 9.7% are singletons. Sequenced material: blood, either unsorted or a sorted T cell fraction (not recorded which). The receptor source for this set is a male donor with ankylosing spondylitis or in good health (not recorded which). Each CDR3 is given with its conserved first and last residue. The D gene is left open where the match is weak. Some rows have no size entry. The others give once, few or many, or a class for an expanded clone.

>TRBJ2-1|many|TRBV20-1|NA
CSARPSAYNEQFF
TGCAGTGCTAGACCTTCAGCCTACAATGAGCAGTTCTTC
>TRBJ1-6|many|TRBV20-1|TRBD1
CSATRQGNSPLHF
TGCAGTGCTACACGACAGGGGAATTCACCCCTCCACTTT
>TRBJ1-1|NA|TRBV7-2|NA
CASSLARATGVGTEAFF
TGTGCCAGCAGCTTAGCCCGCGCGACAGGAGTAGGCACTGAAGCTTTCTTT
>TRBJ2-3|many|TRBV20-1|NA
CSASAPGTDTDTQYF
TGCAGTGCTAGCGCCCCGGGGACCGACACAGATACGCAGTATTTT
>TRBJ1-5|many|TRBV7-9|NA
CASSLDSWNQPQHF
TGTGCCAGCAGCTTAGACTCGTGGAATCAGCCCCAGCATTTT
>TRBJ2-5|many|TRBV20-1|NA
CSASFRERETQYF
TGCAGTGCTAGCTTCCGGGAGCGAGAGACCCAGTACTTC
>TRBJ2-1|few|TRBV20-1|NA
CSARDLGGPTYNEQFF
TGCAGTGCTAGAGATCTAGGGGGGCCAACCTACAATGAGCAGTTCTTC
>TRBJ2-7|many|TRBV5-6|NA
CASSFSKNEQYF
TGTGCCAGCAGCTTTTCGAAGAACGAGCAGTACTTC
>TRBJ2-7|many|TRBV20-1|NA
CSASRVYEQYF
TGCAGTGCTTCCCGGGTCTACGAGCAGTACTTC
>TRBJ2-7|NA|TRBV5-5|NA
CASSLSLGYEQYF
TGTGCCAGCAGCTTGAGTCTGGGTTACGAGCAGTACTTC
>TRBJ2-7|many|TRBV28|NA
CASSLFAAQQYF
TGTGCCAGCAGTTTATTTGCAGCTCAGCAGTACTTC
>TRBJ1-1|many|TRBV6-2/TRBV6-3|NA
CASITRDGTEAFF
TGTGCCAGCATCACCAGGGATGGCACTGAAGCTTTCTTT
>TRBJ2-7|many|TRBV12-3/TRBV12-4|NA
CASSLARLPYEQYF
TGTGCCAGCAGTTTAGCGCGACTGCCCTACGAGCAGTACTTC
>TRBJ2-1|few|TRBV18|NA
CASSPIGNEQFF
TGTGCCAGCTCACCAATTGGAAATGAGCAGTTCTTC
>TRBJ2-4|NA|TRBV20-1|TRBD1
CSARDYGTGENIQYF
TGCAGTGCTAGAGACTACGGGACAGGGGAAAACATTCAGTACTTC
>TRBJ2-7|many|TRBV12-3/TRBV12-4|NA
CASSFGGTPYEQYF
TGTGCCAGCAGTTTTGGTGGGACTCCCTACGAGCAGTACTTC
>TRBJ1-6|many|TRBV27|NA
CASSRGIGSPLHF
TGTGCCAGCAGTCGAGGAATAGGTTCACCCCTCCACTTT